This TCR beta chain was captured in a study of shared clonotypes between healthy human individuals. Germline V gene lookup returns CDR1 SGDLS and CDR2 YYNGEE. The CDR3 runs 16 residues. Trimming removed 0 bases from V and 2 bases from J, with 13 bases in between. Profiled with immunoSEQ multiplex PCR; TCRdb holds only in-frame clones, not every one. The sample records a few million clones, approximately 95% being singletons. The rearrangement links TRBV9 to TRBJ2-3, with D perhaps TRBD2 (7 bases). The TCR sequence derives from a man younger than 35 in good health. Some clones in this sample may be carry-over from other donors' samples. Sequenced: naive CD4+ T cells from PBMCs. Subset of the sample: CD45RA+ positively selected. The CDR3 DNA follows: TGTGCCAGCAGCGTAGGGGAGGGGACAATCACAGATACGCAGTATTTT. This encodes CASSVGEGTITDTQYF.